These 30 T cell receptor beta chains originate from one sample sequenced in a study of CD8+ T cells in alopecia areata. Treatment: oral pan-JAK inhibitor, 5-10 mg twice daily. TCR sequencing used cDNA made by reverse transcription of extracted RNA. Assay used: immunoSEQ multiplex PCR; TCRdb lists only in-frame clones, some missing. Found here are roughly 120,000 clones, about three fifths of them singletons; the top ten hold around 30%. Sequences were derived from CD8+ T cells sorted from blood, sampled at week 4, from a patient treated with tofacitinib. The receptors were gathered from a human donor with alopecia areata.

The chain has TRBV29-1 and TRBJ2-7; weak D call: TRBD1 (6 bases). Germline V lookup: CDR1 SQVTM, CDR2 ANQGSEA. Trimming shortened V by 7 bases and J by 6 bases, and 22 bases separated the two germline ends. The CDR3 runs to 14 residues. This CDR3 reads CSASLEWGPGEQYF. As DNA, the CDR3 is TGCAGCGCCTCTCTAGAGTGGGGGCCGGGCGAGCAGTACTTC.

This chain links TRBV27 with TRBJ2-7; D possibly uses TRBD1 or TRBD2 (5 bases each). V was pared by 2 bases and J by 7 bases, with 12 bases between. This CDR3 has 13 amino acids. CDR1 and CDR2 (germline): MNHEY, SMNVEV (reference sequence). The CDR3 DNA reads as TGTGCCAGCAGTTTACCCGGGGCTCGGGAGCAGTACTTC. As protein: CASSLPGAREQYF.

V usage is TRBV6-5 and J usage is TRBJ2-7; D is possibly TRBD1 (5 bases). The CDR3 runs to 13 residues. CDR1 and CDR2 (germline): MNHEY, SVGAGI. The V end lost 7 bases, the J end lost 0 bases, and 10 bases lay between the germline ends. This CDR3 reads CASTGHYSYEQYF. CDR3 DNA sequence: TGTGCCAGCACCGGACACTACTCCTACGAGCAGTACTTC.

This clone has only a few counts. This rearrangement joins TRBV25-1 to TRBJ2-5, with D hard to call. The CDR3 is 14 amino acids. V shed 2 bases and J shed 0 bases, with 7 bases lying between them. Germline V gene lookup returns CDR1 MGHDK and CDR2 SYGVNS. The CDR3 nucleotides are TGTGCCAGCAGTGAAAACGGGTACCAAGAGACCCAGTACTTC. The encoded protein is CASSENGYQETQYF.

The chain recombines TRBV13 with TRBJ2-1; D tentatively reads TRBD1 or TRBD2 (6 bases each). The CDR3 loop spans 15 amino acids. Germline CDR1 PRHDT, CDR2 FYEKMQ (reference sequence). V lost 2 bases and J 4 bases, leaving 12 bases between the germline ends. CDR3 in DNA: TGTGCCAGCAGCTTAACGGGGGCCGGGTACAATGAGCAGTTCTTC. Protein product: CASSLTGAGYNEQFF. Based on the CDR3 plus reference TRBV13 and TRBJ2-1, the full variable domain is AAGVIQSPRHLIKEKRETATLKCYPIPRHDTVYWYQQGPGQDPQFLISFYEKMQSDKGSIPDRFSAQQFSDYHSELNMSSLELGDSALYFCASSLTGAGYNEQFFGPGTRLTVL.

The J gene is TRBJ2-7, the V gene TRBV4-3; no clear D gene. This CDR3 has 15 residues. Germline lookup yields CDR1 LGHNA and CDR2 YSLEER. V gave up 4 bases and J gave up 0 bases, with 13 bases separating them. The CDR3: CASSPQRSSSYEQYF. CDR3 DNA sequence: TGCGCCAGCAGCCCCCAAAGATCCAGCTCCTACGAGCAGTACTTC.

The gene calls are TRBV29-1 and TRBJ1-1; 8 bases align to TRBD1. CDR3 size: 14 residues. The germline gives CDR1 SQVTM, CDR2 ANQGSEA. Trimming removed 6 bases from V and 3 bases from J; junction bases left unmatched: 9. CDR3 nucleotides: TGCAGCGTCTCGCCGGACAGGGAGGACACTGAAGCTTTCTTT. This codes for CSVSPDREDTEAFF. The full variable domain, completed using reference TRBV29-1 and TRBJ1-1, is SAVISQKPSRDICQRGTSLTIQCQVDSQVTMMFWYRQQPGQSLTLIATANQGSEATYESGFVIDKFPISRPNLTFSTLTVSNMSPEDSSIYLCSVSPDREDTEAFFGQGTRLTVV.

A single count supports this clone. This rearrangement joins TRBV29-1 to TRBJ1-1; D gene uncertain. The CDR3 extends over 8 amino acids. From germline, CDR1 is SQVTM and CDR2 ANQGSEA. Trimming left V 1 base short and J 10 bases short, with 1 base between. The CDR3 loop reads CSVEVAFF. The CDR3 bases are TGCAGCGTTGAAGTAGCTTTCTTT.

The gene calls are TRBV27 and TRBJ2-5; D is possibly TRBD1 (6 bases). Germline CDR1 and CDR2: MNHEY and SMNVEV (reference sequence). Trimming pared 4 bases from V and 5 bases from J, leaving 14 bases between. The CDR3 loop spans 14 amino acids. CDR3 region: CASSSQGFGETQYF. The CDR3 DNA reads as TGTGCCAGCAGTTCTCAGGGGTTCGGGGAGACCCAGTACTTC.

The chain joins TRBV29-1 to TRBJ1-2; D may be TRBD1 (6 bases). There are 12 residues in the CDR3. Germline CDR1 SQVTM, CDR2 ANQGSEA. The V gene lost 7 bases and the J gene lost 8 bases, with 17 bases spanning the gap. CDR3 in amino acids: CSGKQGLEGYTF. CDR3 coding DNA: TGCAGCGGGAAACAGGGACTGGAGGGCTACACCTTC.

The chain couples TRBV27 to TRBJ2-1; TRBD1 aligns across 10 bases. The CDR3 consists of 16 residues. Germline V CDR1 and CDR2: MNHEY, SMNVEV (reference sequence). J was trimmed by 7 bases and V by 8 bases; bases with no gene match: 14. The CDR3 bases are TGTGCCAGCCACCGCGACCGGGACAGGGGTGGTAATGAGCAGTTCTTC. Protein product: CASHRDRDRGGNEQFF.

V gene TRBV15 combines with J gene TRBJ1-2; the D is unclear. V was shortened by 5 bases and J by 4 bases, with 8 bases between the two germline ends. The CDR3 runs to 12 residues. From germline, CDR1 is LNHNV and CDR2 YYDKDF (reference sequence). The CDR3, as DNA: TGTGCCACCAGCGGCGAGCTCTATGGCTACACCTTC. Its protein is CATSGELYGYTF.

This clone was picked up a small number of times. The chain uses TRBV29-1 and TRBJ2-4, with D possibly matching TRBD2 (6 bases). This CDR3 region has 13 residues. V was cut by 7 bases and J by 14 bases, with 24 bases left in between. Germline V gives CDR1 SQVTM, CDR2 ANQGSEA. The CDR3 loop reads CSGDGGEGTRKYF. CDR3 DNA sequence: TGCAGCGGGGACGGCGGGGAAGGCACACGCAAGTACTTC.

This sequence joins TRBV11-2 and TRBJ2-7; D is ambiguous. Germline CDR1 and CDR2: SGHAT and FQNNGV. The CDR3 covers 11 residues. Trimming left V 2 bases short and J 5 bases short, with 4 bases between. As DNA, the CDR3 is TGTGCCAGCAGCTTACCCCACGAGCAGTACTTC. It encodes CASSLPHEQYF.

This clone was recorded once. The V and J genes are TRBV6-6 and TRBJ1-1; the match to TRBD1 covers 7 bases. CDR1 MNHNY and CDR2 SVGAGI come from the germline V gene (reference sequence). This CDR3 is built from 15 residues. The V and J ends lost 1 base and 1 base, in that order; junction bases with no gene match: 3. The CDR3 spells CASSYYAGGNTEAFF. The CDR3 DNA follows: TGTGCCAGCAGTTACTACGCAGGGGGGAACACTGAAGCTTTCTTT.

The chain recombines TRBV30 with TRBJ1-1, with a weak D call TRBD1 (5 bases). From germline, CDR1 is GTSNPN and CDR2 SVGIG (reference sequence). This CDR3 is 13 amino acids long. The DNA of the CDR3 is TGTGCGGGGAAATTGGGGGAATGGGCTGAAGCTTTCTTT. This sequence encodes CAGKLGEWAEAFF.

J is TRBJ1-2 and V is TRBV29-1; D call uncertain. V lost 0 bases, J lost 4 bases, and 9 bases lay in between. This CDR3 is built from 13 residues. Germline-derived CDR1 and CDR2 are SQVTM and ANQGSEA. The CDR3 DNA reads as TGCAGCGTTGAAGAGGAGGAGTCCTATGGCTACACCTTC. Translating it yields CSVEEEESYGYTF.

This chain connects TRBV30 to TRBJ1-1; no definite D call. V was pared by 4 bases and J by 7 bases, with 10 bases between. The CDR3 consists of 11 residues. Per the germline V gene, CDR1 is GTSNPN and CDR2 is SVGIG (reference sequence). Here the CDR3 reads CAWIEGIEAFF. CDR3 sequence (DNA): TGTGCCTGGATAGAAGGGATTGAAGCTTTCTTT.

This clone was recorded a few times. The V gene is TRBV29-1, the J gene TRBJ2-1; tentatively, D is TRBD2 (6 bases). Germline CDR1 SQVTM, CDR2 ANQGSEA. This CDR3 region has 14 residues. Trimming took 4 bases from V and 1 from J, leaving 11 bases between them. CDR3 in amino acids: CSVVGTSSYNEQFF. CDR3 bases: TGCAGCGTTGTTGGGACTTCGTCCTACAATGAGCAGTTCTTC.

CDR3 nucleotide sequence: TGTGCCAGCAGTTCAAATCTGGCGATTGAGCAGTTCTTC. This translates into CASSSNLAIEQFF. The chain uses TRBV27 and TRBJ2-1; D is unresolved. V gave up 4 bases and J gave up 9 bases, with 13 bases separating them. CDR3 length equals 13 residues. Germline V gives CDR1 MNHEY, CDR2 SMNVEV (reference sequence).

The CDR3 reads CATAPAGPYEQYF. The CDR3 bases are TGTGCCACAGCGCCCGCGGGGCCCTACGAGCAGTACTTC. The gene calls are TRBV19 and TRBJ2-7, with D possibly matching TRBD2 (6 bases). This CDR3 is built from 13 residues. Trimming cost V 10 bases and J 2 bases, with 15 bases left between them. Germline CDR1 reads LNHDA; CDR2 reads SQIVND (reference sequence).

The gene calls are TRBV18 and TRBJ1-3, with a tentative D call TRBD1 (5 bases). Deletions cut 2 bases from V and 0 bases from J, with 8 bases between. The germline V gene has CDR1 KGHSH and CDR2 LQKENI. This CDR3 comprises 15 residues. The CDR3 DNA sequence: TGTGCCAGCTCACCAGGGGCGAGCTCTGGAAACACCATATATTTT. Translated, it gives CASSPGASSGNTIYF.

This clone has a single count. The CDR3 DNA is TGTGCCTGGAGTGTACGAAGGGCTTGGGGCACTGAAGCTTTCTTT. This translates into CAWSVRRAWGTEAFF. V usage is TRBV30 and J usage is TRBJ1-1; D call uncertain. Germline V gene sequence: CDR1 GTSNPN, CDR2 SVGIG (reference sequence). V lost 0 bases, J lost 4 bases, and 15 bases lay in between. This CDR3 region has 15 residues.

This clone has only a few counts. The chain has TRBV23-1 and TRBJ2-3; 12 bases map to TRBD1. TRBV23-1 has ORF status, its function being uncertain. With V trimmed by 6 bases and J by 0 bases, 4 bases remained unmatched. This CDR3 contains 16 residues. The CDR3 loop is CASRGQGASSTDTQYF. The CDR3 DNA reads TGCGCCAGCAGGGGACAGGGGGCGTCTAGCACAGATACGCAGTATTTT.

The chain is built from TRBV7-9 and TRBJ1-2; D may be TRBD1 (6 bases). The CDR3 totals 16 residues. Per germline, CDR1 SEHNR and CDR2 FQNEAQ (reference sequence). Trimming left V 3 bases short and J 2 bases short, with 16 bases between. In DNA form, the CDR3 reads TGTGCCAGCAGCTTCTCAGGGGATTCCTCCAACTATGGCTACACCTTC. The encoded protein is CASSFSGDSSNYGYTF.

The chain combines TRBV5-6 with TRBJ2-7; D may be TRBD1 (5 bases). The germline CDR1 and CDR2 sequences are SGHDT and YYEEEE. V lost 1 base, J lost 4 bases, and 6 bases lay in between. This CDR3 comprises 12 residues. The CDR3 here is CASSLRGYEQYF. CDR3 DNA: TGTGCCAGCAGCTTGAGGGGTTACGAGCAGTACTTC.

The chain couples TRBV5-1 to TRBJ2-1; 7 positions match TRBD1. Germline CDR1 and CDR2: SGHRS and YFSETQ. V was pared by 4 bases and J by 8 bases, with 6 bases of the junction left unmatched. This CDR3 spans 13 amino acids. CDR3 sequence (DNA): TGCGCCAGCAGCCCGACAGGGTCCGATGAGCAGTTCTTC. Amino acids: CASSPTGSDEQFF.

The CDR3 here is CASSLAGQQPQHF. The CDR3 nucleotides read TGTGCCAGCAGCTTAGCCGGACAACAGCCCCAGCATTTT. J is TRBJ1-5 and V is TRBV7-8, with D perhaps TRBD1 (5 bases). In germline, CDR1 is SGHVS, CDR2 FQNEAQ. This CDR3 comprises 13 residues. The V end was cut by 0 bases, the J end by 7 bases, with 7 bases between.

The CDR3 sequence: CAWRVEREAFF. The CDR3 nucleotides are TGTGCCTGGAGGGTAGAAAGAGAAGCTTTCTTT. This chain uses TRBV30 with TRBJ1-1; D gene uncertain. Per germline, CDR1 GTSNPN and CDR2 SVGIG (reference sequence). V dropped 3 bases and J dropped 8 bases, with 10 bases sitting between them. The CDR3 loop spans 11 amino acids.

V is TRBV6-4 and J is TRBJ2-7; D unresolved. V dropped 3 bases and J dropped 0 bases, with 9 bases sitting between them. There are 14 residues in the CDR3. Per germline, CDR1 MRHNA and CDR2 SNTAGT. The CDR3 DNA reads TGTGCCAGCAGTGAGTCTAGGGCCTCCTACGAGCAGTACTTC. Translation gives CASSESRASYEQYF.